The next 30 T cell receptor beta chains were all read from a single sample in a study of shared clonotypes between healthy human individuals. Sequencing was performed with immunoSEQ multiplex PCR; in TCRdb, only in-frame clones are kept and a portion is missing. The repertoire holds about 490,000 clones, with more than 65% as singletons. Sequences were obtained from PBMCs. The receptors shown here come from a woman aged 40 to 49 in good health. Some clones in this sample may be carry-over from other donors' samples.

V gene TRBV6-1 combines with J gene TRBJ2-7; 7 nucleotides agree with TRBD2. The V and J ends lost 10 bases and 4 bases, in that order; junction bases with no gene match: 4. CDR1 MNHNS and CDR2 SASEGT come from the germline V gene. The length of the CDR3 is 11 residues. CDR3 DNA sequence: TGTGCCATTCGGGAGGCATACGAGCAGTACTTC. Translating gives CAIREAYEQYF.

To note about this clone: A far larger clone is only one base removed, so a read error is likely. Within the sample, other DNA sequences also encode this same CDR3. V is TRBV6-5 and J is TRBJ1-3, with no clear D. CDR3 length: 13 residues. Deletions cut 5 bases from V and 4 bases from J, with 9 bases between. CDR1 is MNHEY and CDR2 is SVGAGI in the germline V gene. CDR3 coding DNA: TGTGCCAGCAGTCCTGGCCAAGGAAACACCATATATTTT. As protein: CASSPGQGNTIYF.

J is TRBJ1-2 and V is TRBV7-9; D unclear. Trimming took off 5 bases at V and 2 bases at J, with 12 bases between the two ends. The CDR3 spans 14 residues. Germline loops: CDR1 SEHNR, CDR2 FQNEAQ (reference sequence). The DNA of the CDR3 is TGTGCCAGCAGCGGTAAGACTCCGAACTATGGCTACACCTTC. Protein: CASSGKTPNYGYTF.

The chain combines TRBV15 with TRBJ2-1; 9 bases match TRBD2. The J segment lost 5 bases and the V segment lost 3 bases, leaving 5 bases of the junction unmatched. The germline V gene encodes CDR1 LNHNV and CDR2 YYDKDF (reference sequence). The CDR3 has 15 residues. The CDR3 reads CATSSVGLAHNEQFF. DNA for the CDR3: TGTGCCACCAGCAGTGTGGGACTAGCCCACAATGAGCAGTTCTTC.

The chain employs TRBV6-1 and TRBJ2-7; 9 nucleotides agree with TRBD1. The ends lost 5 bases at V and 7 bases at J; junction bases unmatched: 9. The CDR3 is made up of 14 amino acids. The germline CDR1 and CDR2 sequences are MNHNS and SASEGT. The CDR3 here is CASSKDRGGREQYF. In DNA form, the CDR3 reads TGTGCCAGCAGTAAAGACAGGGGGGGGAGGGAGCAGTACTTC.

This clone was recorded once. V and J are TRBV4-3 and TRBJ2-7; 9 bases align to TRBD1. Unmatched junction bases numbered 7, after V lost 1 base and J lost 3 bases. The CDR3 is 16 amino acids. Germline-derived CDR1 and CDR2 are LGHNA and YSLEER. The DNA of the CDR3 is TGCGCCAGCAGCCAAGGTGCCGGGACAGGGCTCTACGAGCAGTACTTC. This sequence encodes CASSQGAGTGLYEQYF.

This sequence joins TRBV6-4 and TRBJ1-4; D not certain. Germline CDR1 is MRHNA and CDR2 is SNTAGT. Trimming cost V 4 bases and J 7 bases, with 4 bases left between them. This CDR3 is built from 11 residues. The CDR3 coding sequence is TGTGCCAGCAGTGCCCTTGAAAAACTGTTTTTT. Amino acid sequence: CASSALEKLFF.

As to this clone: A far larger clone is one base from this, pointing to a likely read error. This chain uses TRBV5-1 with TRBJ1-1, with 8 nucleotides matching TRBD1. CDR3 length: 17 amino acids. The germline CDR1 and CDR2 sequences are SGHRS and YFSETQ. The V segment lost 7 bases and the J segment 1 base; nucleotides outside the gene matches: 15. CDR3: CASGPGTGGRSNTEAFF. CDR3 coding DNA: TGCGCCAGCGGCCCCGGGACAGGAGGTCGGTCGAACACTGAAGCTTTCTTT.

This clone was seen once. V is TRBV6-1 and J is TRBJ1-4, with D perhaps matching TRBD1 (6 bases). V lost 0 bases and J 6 bases, leaving 11 bases between the germline ends. In germline, CDR1 is MNHNS, CDR2 SASEGT. This CDR3 comprises 15 residues. CDR3 amino acids: CASSEAAGAYEKLFF. The DNA of the CDR3 is TGTGCCAGCAGTGAAGCCGCGGGGGCATATGAAAAACTGTTTTTT.

In its sample, this clone was seen many times. Other DNA sequences within the sample encode an identical CDR3. The chain has TRBV7-2 and TRBJ2-5; the match to TRBD2 covers 8 bases. V was pared by 5 bases and J by 5 bases, with 7 bases of the junction left unmatched. The CDR3 covers 14 residues. CDR1 and CDR2 from the germline V gene are SGHTA and FQGNSA. In DNA form, the CDR3 reads TGTGCCAGCAGCCAGGGACTAGGGCGGGAGACCCAGTACTTC. Translated, it gives CASSQGLGRETQYF.

The chain joins TRBV7-2 to TRBJ1-3; D is undetermined. Germline V CDR1 and CDR2: SGHTA, FQGNSA. V lost 1 base, J lost 0 bases, and 10 bases lay in between. This CDR3 spans 16 amino acids. The CDR3 region is CASSLGPTSSGNTIYF. The CDR3 nucleotides read TGTGCCAGCAGCTTAGGACCCACGAGCTCTGGAAACACCATATATTTT.

V usage is TRBV5-1 and J usage is TRBJ1-1; 10 bases agree with TRBD1. CDR1 and CDR2 (germline): SGHRS, YFSETQ. J gave up 4 bases and V 4 bases, and 13 bases lay outside the gene matches. The CDR3 has 17 residues. CDR3 in amino acids: CASSVSGTGASFTEAFF. The CDR3 region has the DNA TGCGCCAGCAGCGTCAGTGGGACAGGGGCCTCTTTCACTGAAGCTTTCTTT.

This rearrangement joins TRBV6-1 to TRBJ2-7, with TRBD1 as a possible D gene (6 bases). Per germline, CDR1 MNHNS and CDR2 SASEGT. V was cut by 7 bases and J by 4 bases, with 14 bases left in between. This CDR3 has 13 residues. The CDR3 DNA reads TGTGCCAGCACCGACCCCCAGGGGTACGAGCAGTACTTC. Residues: CASTDPQGYEQYF.

In the case of this clone: A far larger clone is off by one base, so a read error is likely. This CDR3 fails to terminate in the conserved phenylalanine or tryptophan, so it likely reflects a read error. V is TRBV28 and J is TRBJ1-2; maybe TRBD1 (5 bases). The length of the CDR3 is 14 residues. Germline CDR1 MDHEN, CDR2 SYDVKM. The V end lost 3 bases, the J end lost 5 bases, and 13 bases lay between the germline ends. The CDR3: CASSLGDASYGYTL. Here the CDR3 DNA reads TGTGCCAGCAGTTTGGGGGACGCCTCGTATGGCTACACCCTC.

V and J are TRBV6-1 and TRBJ1-1, with TRBD1 as a possible D gene (5 bases). Per the germline V gene, CDR1 is MNHNS and CDR2 is SASEGT. CDR3 size: 11 residues. Trimming pared 6 bases from V and 11 bases from J, leaving 13 bases between. The CDR3 coding sequence is TGTGCCAGCAGCCAACAGGAGGTGGCTTTCTTT. Translation gives CASSQQEVAFF.

The chain recombines TRBV7-8 with TRBJ2-2; no clear D gene. The germline V and J ends were trimmed by 2 bases and 0 bases, with 1 base remaining between them. CDR1 SGHVS and CDR2 FQNEAQ come from the germline V gene. The CDR3 length is 13 residues. The CDR3 reads CASSLSNTGELFF. CDR3 DNA sequence: TGTGCCAGCAGCTTATCGAACACCGGGGAGCTGTTTTTT.

This rearrangement joins TRBV7-2 to TRBJ1-5; D gene ambiguous. The CDR3 contains 12 residues. The V and J ends lost 5 bases and 3 bases respectively, with 5 bases between them. Germline V lookup: CDR1 SGHTA, CDR2 FQGNSA. Here the CDR3 DNA reads TGTGCCAGCAGCGCGCACAATCAGCCCCAGCATTTT. Amino acids: CASSAHNQPQHF.

The rearrangement joins TRBV5-6 to TRBJ1-5; no clear D. V gave up 1 base and J gave up 2 bases, with 13 bases separating them. Germline V gene sequence: CDR1 SGHDT, CDR2 YYEEEE. The CDR3 runs to 16 residues. The CDR3, as DNA: TGTGCCAGCAGCTTGATGTTCAGCGGTGGCAATCAGCCCCAGCATTTT. Amino acids: CASSLMFSGGNQPQHF.

This clone is a singleton in its sample. Given a far larger clone just one base away, this is likely a sequencing read error. The CDR3 DNA reads TGTGCCTGCAGTCCCGGGACAGGGGGCCAGTACGAGCAGTACTTC. Its translation is CACSPGTGGQYEQYF. The chain employs TRBV28 and TRBJ2-7; 12 bases map to TRBD1. CDR1 is MDHEN, CDR2 SYDVKM, per germline. CDR3 length: 15 residues.

The chain uses TRBV4-2 and TRBJ1-1; D gene uncertain. The V gene lost 4 bases and the J gene lost 1 base, with 13 bases spanning the gap. The CDR3 has 15 residues. Germline loops: CDR1 LGHNA, CDR2 YNFKEQ. The CDR3: CASSPPGSRNTEAFF. CDR3 DNA sequence: TGTGCCAGCAGCCCACCGGGTTCACGGAACACTGAAGCTTTCTTT.

Notes on this clone: This probably arose from a read error, given a far larger clone one base away. This rearrangement joins TRBV5-1 to TRBJ2-7, with D unclear. The CDR3 has 12 amino acids. The V and J ends lost 1 base and 2 bases respectively, with 4 bases between them. Per germline, CDR1 SGHRS and CDR2 YFSETQ. DNA for the CDR3: TGCGCCAGCAGCTTGTGTGCCTACGAGCAGTACTTC. It yields the protein CASSLCAYEQYF.

The chain couples TRBV27 to TRBJ2-2; no firm D call. The CDR3 sequence is 15 residues long. Trimming cost V 7 bases and J 3 bases, with 15 bases left between them. The germline V gene has CDR1 MNHEY and CDR2 SMNVEV (reference sequence). CDR3: CASTRISWDTGELFF. The CDR3 DNA reads as TGTGCCAGCACCCGGATATCATGGGACACCGGGGAGCTGTTTTTT.

The J gene is TRBJ2-1, the V gene TRBV5-1; 7 nucleotides agree with TRBD1. V was pared by 7 bases and J by 5 bases, with 6 bases of the junction left unmatched. This CDR3 comprises 13 residues. CDR1 and CDR2 from the germline V gene are SGHRS and YFSETQ. CDR3: CASRGQLDNEQFF. CDR3 DNA: TGCGCCAGCCGGGGACAGTTGGACAATGAGCAGTTCTTC.

This chain links TRBV2 with TRBJ2-3, with TRBD2 identical over 7 bases. Trimming at V came to 5 bases and at J to 4 bases, leaving 9 bases not matched to a gene. This CDR3 is 15 amino acids long. Germline-derived CDR1 and CDR2 are SNHLY and FYNNEI. The CDR3: CASSLTGGGADTQYF. CDR3 sequence (DNA): TGTGCCAGCAGTTTAACGGGAGGAGGAGCAGATACGCAGTATTTT.

With respect to this clone: It is likely a read error: a sequence one base away is far more abundant. The identical CDR3 is also encoded by other nucleotide sequences in the sample. The rearrangement uses TRBV5-8 and TRBJ2-7; the D gene is possibly TRBD1 (5 bases). Looked up from germline, CDR1 is SGHTS and CDR2 is YDEGEE. The CDR3 spans 13 residues. The V and J ends lost 4 bases and 7 bases respectively, with 15 bases between them. The CDR3 DNA follows: TGTGCCAGCAGCCCGACCCGTTGGACAGAGCAGTACTTC. It translates to CASSPTRWTEQYF.

This clone was found a few times. The chain couples TRBV7-9 to TRBJ2-3; TRBD1 agrees at 10 bases. Germline V gene sequence: CDR1 SEHNR, CDR2 FQNEAQ (reference sequence). The CDR3 has 14 amino acids. Losses at the gene ends were 8 bases for V and 6 bases for J; bases not matched to a gene: 8. The chain's CDR3 is CASVPGTGEDTQYF. In nucleotides, the CDR3 is TGTGCCAGCGTCCCCGGGACAGGGGAGGATACGCAGTATTTT.

This clone was detected many times. Other nucleotide sequences from this sample produce the same CDR3. The rearrangement links TRBV9 to TRBJ2-5; D might be TRBD2 (6 bases). The CDR3 is made up of 16 amino acids. V lost 0 bases and J 1 base, leaving 13 bases between the germline ends. Germline loops: CDR1 SGDLS, CDR2 YYNGEE. In DNA, the CDR3 is TGTGCCAGCAGCGTAGTAATTCCGGGGGTCCAAGAGACCCAGTACTTC. Residues: CASSVVIPGVQETQYF. The entire variable domain, with the rest obtained from reference TRBV9 and TRBJ2-5, is as follows: DSGVTQTPKHLITATGQRVTLRCSPRSGDLSVYWYQQSLDQGLQFLIQYYNGEERAKGNILERFSAQQFPDLHSELNLSSLELGDSALYFCASSVVIPGVQETQYFGPGTRLLVL.

In this sample, this clone turned up a few times. The rearrangement links TRBV5-4 to TRBJ2-5; 13 bases are a match to TRBD2. V was clipped by 3 bases and J by 2 bases; unmatched bases: 4. The CDR3 has 16 amino acids. The germline gives CDR1 SGHNT, CDR2 YYREEE (reference sequence). This CDR3 is CASSWTSGRRQETQYF. In nucleotides, the CDR3 is TGTGCCAGCAGCTGGACTAGCGGGAGACGGCAAGAGACCCAGTACTTC.

Remarks on this clone: This probably arose from a read error, given a far larger clone one base away. In the same sample, other DNA sequences code for this CDR3. The V gene is TRBV11-2, the J gene TRBJ1-1; no firm D call. CDR1 and CDR2 from the germline V gene are SGHAT and FQNNGV. This CDR3 is built from 14 residues. The CDR3 here is CASSLQPQNTEAFF. DNA of the CDR3: TGTGCCAGCAGCTTACAGCCGCAGAACACTGAGGCTTTCTTT.

A remark on this clone: This likely reflects a read error, since a far larger clone is one base away. The chain joins TRBV7-9 to TRBJ2-3; tentative D call: TRBD2 (5 bases). CDR1 and CDR2 (germline): SEHNR, FQNEAQ (reference sequence). The CDR3 has 15 residues. The DNA of the CDR3 is TGTGCCAGCAGCTTAGGGGTAGCGCACACAGATGCGCAGTATTTT. This codes for CASSLGVAHTDAQYF. Using reference TRBV7-9 and TRBJ2-3 for the parts outside the CDR3, the full variable domain is DTGVSQNPRHKITKRGQNVTFRCDPISEHNRLYWYRQTLGQGPEFLTYFQNEAQLEKSRLLSDRFSAERPKGSFSTLEIQRTEQGDSAMYLCASSLGVAHTDAQYFGPGTRLTVL.